Below are 14 T cell receptor beta chains sequenced from a single sample in a study of T cells expressing NK-cell markers. TCRdb reprocessed the 5' RACE reads, with one entry per CDR3 protein and no DNA. There are about 260,000 distinct CDR3 sequences in the sample, with 0.39% held by the top ten. Specimen: blood T cells: a sorted CD56 or NKG2C T cell subset, CD4+ or CD8+ T cells, or bulk PBMC T cells (not recorded which). The receptors shown here come from a man between 18 and 35 years old in good health.

The chain combines TRBV12-3 or TRBV12-4 with TRBJ1-4; TCRdb's D gene call, TRBD1, goes unchecked for lack of DNA. This CDR3 has 15 amino acids. CDR3 amino acids: CASSSNRGLGEKLFF.

This chain uses TRBV25-1 with TRBJ1-4; TCRdb returns TRBD1, unconfirmable since there is no DNA. The CDR3 length is 18 residues. The germline V gene has CDR1 MGHDK and CDR2 SYGVNS. The CDR3 sequence: CASSGSPGTGGGAEKLFF.

CDR3 sequence reads: CASSPRNYGYTF. The chain has TRBV12-3 or TRBV12-4 and TRBJ1-2. The CDR3 has 12 amino acids.

CDR3 region: CASNRVGAGNTIYF. The rearrangement links TRBV12-3 or TRBV12-4 to TRBJ1-3; the D gene TCRdb calls, TRBD1, cannot be checked with no DNA. This CDR3 region has 14 residues.

CDR3 protein: CASSWAGTSGTDTQYF. The chain combines TRBV4-1 with TRBJ2-3; TCRdb's D call of TRBD2 is untestable without DNA. This CDR3 spans 16 amino acids. CDR1 and CDR2 (germline): MGHRA, YSYEKL.

The chain joins TRBV7-8 to TRBJ2-1; TCRdb's assignment of TRBD1 cannot be checked, as there is no DNA. Germline CDR1 reads SGHVS; CDR2 reads FQNEAQ. This CDR3 comprises 17 residues. The CDR3 here is CASSLVWYEKGYNEQFF.

CDR3 sequence reads: CASSLRADRMNTEAFF. The chain employs TRBV5-1 and TRBJ1-1. The CDR3 runs to 16 residues. Looked up from germline, CDR1 is SGHRS and CDR2 is YFSETQ.

The chain joins TRBV5-1 to TRBJ2-6; TCRdb returns TRBD1, unconfirmable since there is no DNA. Germline lookup yields CDR1 SGHRS and CDR2 YFSETQ. There are 21 residues in the CDR3. Here the CDR3 reads CASSVAGTVSPSLSGANVLTF.

V usage is TRBV6-1 and J usage is TRBJ2-3. In germline, CDR1 is MNHNS, CDR2 SASEGT. This CDR3 contains 12 residues. The CDR3 here is CASREAHDTQYF.

The J gene is TRBJ2-1, the V gene TRBV29-1; TCRdb names TRBD2, which stays unverified in the absence of DNA. CDR1 SQVTM and CDR2 ANQGSEA come from the germline V gene. The CDR3 extends over 18 amino acids. CDR3 amino acids: CSVEANTEREGLYNEQFF.

The J gene is TRBJ1-5, the V gene TRBV7-6; checking the TCRdb D call of TRBD1 is not possible without DNA. The CDR3 sequence is 15 residues long. Germline values: CDR1 SGHVS, CDR2 FNYEAQ. The CDR3 reads CASSLSAGSGQPQHF.

V gene TRBV5-4 combines with J gene TRBJ2-5. The CDR3 contains 14 residues. CDR1 and CDR2 from the germline V gene are SGHNT and YYREEE (reference sequence). The CDR3 here is CASSLDGPTGTQYF.

V gene TRBV3-1 combines with J gene TRBJ2-1; TCRdb gives TRBD2 as the D gene, but with no DNA this cannot be confirmed. The CDR3 sequence is 13 residues long. Germline V gene lookup returns CDR1 LGHDT and CDR2 YNNKEL (reference sequence). The CDR3 spells CASSQGRRAEQFF.

This chain connects TRBV18 to TRBJ2-3. Germline-derived CDR1 and CDR2 are KGHSH and LQKENI. The CDR3 spans 15 residues. CDR3: CASSPPMRVTDTQYF.